These 29 T cell receptor beta chains were sequenced from one sample in a study of shared clonotypes between healthy human individuals. Sequenced by immunoSEQ multiplex PCR; TCRdb stores in-frame clones only, minus some. There are under 600,000 clones in the sample; 90% to 97% occur only once, and about 0.067% lies in the top ten. The sample consisted of naive CD4+ T cells sorted from blood. The subset: CD45RA+ positively selected. The receptors originated from a woman under 40 in good health.

This sequence joins TRBV28 and TRBJ2-1, with 9 bases identical to TRBD2. The CDR3 is 20 amino acids. The germline V gene has CDR1 MDHEN and CDR2 SYDVKM. J lost 5 bases, V lost 5 bases, and 22 bases had no gene match. In nucleotides, the CDR3 is TGTGCCAGCAGTGATCACAGGGGTGTTGGTAAGCGGGAGGACCACAATGAGCAGTTCTTC. Translating gives CASSDHRGVGKREDHNEQFF. The whole variable domain, remainder taken from reference TRBV28 and TRBJ2-1, is DVKVTQSSRYLVKRTGEKVFLECVQDMDHENMFWYRQDPGLGLRLIYFSYDVKMKEKGDIPEGYSVSREKKERFSLILESASTNQTSMYLCASSDHRGVGKREDHNEQFFGPGTRLTVL.

The J gene is TRBJ2-5, the V gene TRBV28; 7 bases are shared with TRBD1. This CDR3 region has 15 residues. The ends lost 5 bases at V and 2 bases at J; junction bases unmatched: 8. Looked up from germline, CDR1 is MDHEN and CDR2 is SYDVKM. The CDR3 reads CASSTGQANQETQYF. The CDR3 DNA reads as TGTGCCAGCAGTACCGGACAGGCTAATCAAGAGACCCAGTACTTC.

The chain links TRBV27 to TRBJ2-7; possibly TRBD2 for D (5 bases). Germline V gives CDR1 MNHEY, CDR2 SMNVEV (reference sequence). The CDR3 is 13 amino acids. V shed 5 bases and J shed 9 bases, with 17 bases lying between them. CDR3 sequence reads: CASSQYGFGGQYF. The DNA of the CDR3 is TGTGCCAGCAGTCAGTATGGGTTTGGAGGGCAGTACTTC.

The gene calls are TRBV5-6 and TRBJ1-2; D perhaps matches TRBD1 (5 bases). Trimming removed 3 bases at V and 4 bases at J, with 13 bases between. Germline loops: CDR1 SGHDT, CDR2 YYEEEE. The length of the CDR3 is 14 residues. DNA for the CDR3: TGTGCCAGCAGCTATATGGGACCGCGCTATGGCTACACCTTC. Translated, it gives CASSYMGPRYGYTF. The full variable domain, completed using reference TRBV5-6 and TRBJ1-2, is DAGVTQSPTHLIKTRGQQVTLRCSPKSGHDTVSWYQQALGQGPQFIFQYYEEEERQRGNFPDRFSGHQFPNYSSELNVNALLLGDSALYLCASSYMGPRYGYTFGSGTRLTVV.

The chain couples TRBV2 to TRBJ1-1, with D possibly matching TRBD1 (5 bases). Deletions cut 2 bases from V and 10 bases from J, with 20 bases between. In germline, CDR1 is SNHLY, CDR2 FYNNEI. The CDR3 runs 15 residues. In DNA form, the CDR3 reads TGTGCCAGCAGTGAAACGACCGAGGCGGTTACAGGAGCTTTCTTT. Translated: CASSETTEAVTGAFF.

The rearrangement uses TRBV19 and TRBJ1-5; 8 nucleotides match TRBD1. Per the germline V gene, CDR1 is LNHDA and CDR2 is SQIVND (reference sequence). The V gene end was trimmed by 3 bases and the J gene end by 1 base; junction bases not matched to a gene: 5. This CDR3 has 16 amino acids. The CDR3 region has the DNA TGTGCCAGTAGTATTGGACAGGGTAGGAGCAATCAGCCCCAGCATTTT. Residues: CASSIGQGRSNQPQHF.

This clone was seen a handful of times. The chain employs TRBV5-4 and TRBJ1-4; 11 bases align to TRBD1. CDR3 size: 14 residues. V shed 3 bases and J 7 bases; nucleotides not matched to a gene: 2. CDR1 SGHNT and CDR2 YYREEE come from the germline V gene (reference sequence). CDR3 bases: TGTGCCAGCAGCTCGGGACAGGGGGTTGAAAAACTGTTTTTT. The encoded protein is CASSSGQGVEKLFF. Together with reference TRBV5-4 and TRBJ1-4, the CDR3 gives the full variable domain: ETGVTQSPTHLIKTRGQQVTLRCSSQSGHNTVSWYQQALGQGPQFIFQYYREEENGRGNFPPRFSGLQFPNYSSELNVNALELDDSALYLCASSSGQGVEKLFFGSGTQLSVL.

The chain carries TRBV28 and TRBJ1-2; D might be TRBD1 (6 bases). The V end lost 2 bases, the J end lost 5 bases, and 12 bases lay between the germline ends. CDR3 length: 14 residues. Germline-derived CDR1 and CDR2 are MDHEN and SYDVKM. The DNA for the CDR3 is TGTGCCAGCAGTTTAGGACAGAGGGAGTATGGCTACACCTTC. This sequence encodes CASSLGQREYGYTF.

This chain joins TRBV28 and TRBJ1-1; maybe TRBD1 (6 bases). The V end lost 0 bases, the J end lost 1 base, and 12 bases lay between the germline ends. This CDR3 region has 16 residues. Germline CDR1 reads MDHEN; CDR2 reads SYDVKM. The CDR3 nucleotides are TGTGCCAGCAGTTTATGGGGGGCCCAAGCGAACACTGAAGCTTTCTTT. This sequence encodes CASSLWGAQANTEAFF.

The J gene is TRBJ1-1, the V gene TRBV28; D gene uncertain. This CDR3 spans 14 amino acids. Germline CDR1 reads MDHEN; CDR2 reads SYDVKM. V was cut by 6 bases and J by 1 base, with 12 bases left in between. DNA for the CDR3: TGTGCCAGCAGGAAAGGTGGGCAGAACACTGAAGCTTTCTTT. Translation gives CASRKGGQNTEAFF.

This chain connects TRBV7-9 to TRBJ1-1, with 7 bases that match TRBD1. The V gene end was trimmed by 1 base and the J gene end by 5 bases; junction bases not matched to a gene: 1. Per germline, CDR1 SEHNR and CDR2 FQNEAQ (reference sequence). The CDR3 consists of 13 residues. The CDR3 nucleotides read TGTGCCAGCAGCTTAGGACAGGGAACTGAAGCTTTCTTT. This sequence encodes CASSLGQGTEAFF. Complete variable domain (other parts from reference TRBV7-9 and TRBJ1-1): DTGVSQNPRHKITKRGQNVTFRCDPISEHNRLYWYRQTLGQGPEFLTYFQNEAQLEKSRLLSDRFSAERPKGSFSTLEIQRTEQGDSAMYLCASSLGQGTEAFFGQGTRLTVV.

The chain couples TRBV18 to TRBJ1-4, with 9 bases fitting TRBD1. This CDR3 is built from 16 residues. Looked up from germline, CDR1 is KGHSH and CDR2 is LQKENI. J gave up 2 bases and V 3 bases, and 4 bases lay outside the gene matches. The CDR3 sequence: CASSPGDRVTNEKLFF. In nucleotides, the CDR3 is TGTGCCAGCTCACCGGGGGACAGGGTTACTAATGAAAAACTGTTTTTT. The full variable domain, with the rest looked up from reference TRBV18 and TRBJ1-4, is NAGVMQNPRHLVRRRGQEARLRCSPMKGHSHVYWYRQLPEEGLKFMVYLQKENIIDESGMPKERFSAEFPKEGPSILRIQQVVRGDSAAYFCASSPGDRVTNEKLFFGSGTQLSVL.

The V call is TRBV6-5, the J call TRBJ2-5; possible D gene TRBD2, 6 bases. This CDR3 has 14 amino acids. Germline CDR1 is MNHEY and CDR2 is SVGAGI. The V end was cut by 4 bases, the J end by 1 base, with 10 bases between. The CDR3 here is CASSFAGIQETQYF. The CDR3 nucleotides read TGTGCCAGCAGTTTTGCGGGGATCCAAGAGACCCAGTACTTC.

The rearrangement joins TRBV14 to TRBJ1-1, with D perhaps TRBD1 (5 bases). Trimming cost V 0 bases and J 6 bases, with 11 bases left between them. The CDR3 has 14 amino acids. Germline values: CDR1 SGHDN, CDR2 FVKESK. The CDR3: CASSQEFPGSEAFF. In DNA, the CDR3 is TGTGCCAGCAGCCAAGAGTTCCCAGGGTCTGAAGCTTTCTTT.

Details on this clone: Other DNA sequences within the sample encode an identical CDR3. The genes are TRBV28 and TRBJ2-2; possible D gene TRBD2, 5 bases. Germline-derived CDR1 and CDR2 are MDHEN and SYDVKM. Deletions cut 6 bases from V and 2 bases from J, with 10 bases between. The CDR3 consists of 14 residues. The chain's CDR3 is CASSRTGNTGELFF. The CDR3 nucleotides read TGTGCCAGCAGCAGGACTGGAAACACCGGGGAGCTGTTTTTT.

The gene calls are TRBV9 and TRBJ2-5; a weak D match, TRBD2 (5 bases). Trimming took 0 bases from V and 7 from J, leaving 10 bases between them. The germline gives CDR1 SGDLS, CDR2 YYNGEE. CDR3 length equals 13 residues. This CDR3 is CASSVASGTTQYF. The CDR3 nucleotides are TGTGCCAGCAGCGTAGCCAGCGGCACGACCCAGTACTTC.

The CDR3: CASSGYRESYEQYF. In DNA, the CDR3 is TGTGCCAGCAGCGGATACAGGGAATCCTACGAGCAGTACTTC. The chain links TRBV11-2 to TRBJ2-7; perhaps TRBD1 as D (6 bases). The CDR3 has 14 amino acids. Germline V gene data show CDR1 as SGHAT and CDR2 as FQNNGV. Between the trimmed V and J ends, which lost 5 bases and 1 base, there was a span of 12 bases.

The genes are TRBV6-5 and TRBJ1-1; no clear D gene. Germline V gene data show CDR1 as MNHEY and CDR2 as SVGAGI. The ends were cut back, 6 bases at V and 3 bases at J, with 14 bases in the middle. The CDR3 is 14 amino acids. CDR3 loop: CASRNSMTYTEAFF. CDR3 DNA sequence: TGTGCCAGCAGAAACTCGATGACGTACACTGAAGCTTTCTTT.

This chain's CDR3 is CASREAGGLNEQFF. CDR3 in DNA: TGTGCCAGCAGGGAAGCGGGAGGGTTAAATGAGCAGTTCTTC. J is TRBJ2-1 and V is TRBV27, with 10 nucleotides matching TRBD2. This CDR3 is 14 amino acids long. Germline CDR1 and CDR2: MNHEY and SMNVEV (reference sequence). V dropped 6 bases and J dropped 7; count of bases not matched to a gene: 6.

The chain is built from TRBV6-6 and TRBJ1-2; a possible D gene is TRBD1 (5 bases). The CDR3 extends over 15 amino acids. V lost 2 bases and J lost 6, with 16 bases in between. Germline CDR1 reads MNHNY; CDR2 reads SVGAGI (reference sequence). CDR3 sequence reads: CASSYDPGTWDGYTF. In DNA, the CDR3 is TGTGCCAGCAGTTACGACCCCGGGACCTGGGATGGCTACACCTTC.

This chain uses TRBV6-5 with TRBJ1-1; tentative D call: TRBD1 (5 bases). V lost 5 bases to trimming and J lost 5 bases, with 18 bases between them. The CDR3 runs 15 residues. The germline V gene has CDR1 MNHEY and CDR2 SVGAGI. CDR3 bases: TGTGCCAGCAGTCTCAGATCCGGGACGAGGACTGAAGCTTTCTTT. Translating gives CASSLRSGTRTEAFF.

This chain uses TRBV2 with TRBJ2-5; TRBD2 matches at 10 bases. The J segment lost 7 bases and the V segment lost 2 bases, leaving 4 bases of the junction unmatched. The germline gives CDR1 SNHLY, CDR2 FYNNEI. The CDR3 sequence is 14 residues long. DNA for the CDR3: TGTGCCAGCAGTGAAACTAGCGGGGACGGGACCCAGTACTTC. Protein: CASSETSGDGTQYF.

The chain combines TRBV19 with TRBJ2-4; D not resolved. The germline V gene has CDR1 LNHDA and CDR2 SQIVND (reference sequence). V lost 3 bases, J lost 5 bases, and 11 bases lay in between. The CDR3 consists of 14 residues. The CDR3 region is CASSIATLENIQYF. The CDR3 DNA follows: TGTGCCAGTAGTATCGCTACTCTAGAAAACATTCAGTACTTC.

This clone was seen only once. The chain has TRBV27 and TRBJ2-3; D is possibly TRBD1 or TRBD2 (6 bases each). V was trimmed by 3 bases and J by 2 bases, leaving 15 bases between them. The CDR3 sequence is 16 residues long. Looked up from germline, CDR1 is MNHEY and CDR2 is SMNVEV (reference sequence). DNA for the CDR3: TGTGCCAGCAGTTTCCTAGGGGGGAGGACCACAGATACGCAGTATTTT. It translates to CASSFLGGRTTDTQYF.

V is TRBV7-9 and J is TRBJ1-3; D uncertain. CDR1 and CDR2 (germline): SEHNR, FQNEAQ (reference sequence). The V gene lost 3 bases and the J gene lost 0 bases, with 9 bases spanning the gap. CDR3 length: 15 residues. The CDR3 sequence: CASSLGAHSGNTIYF. In DNA form, the CDR3 reads TGTGCCAGCAGCTTGGGTGCCCACTCTGGAAACACCATATATTTT.

This clone was counted once. This sequence joins TRBV7-6 and TRBJ2-6; D is undetermined. Trimming took 5 bases from V and 0 from J, leaving 8 bases between them. CDR3 length equals 15 residues. Per the germline V gene, CDR1 is SGHVS and CDR2 is FNYEAQ. The CDR3 DNA is TGTGCCAGCAGCGCCGAAAGCTCTGGGGCCAACGTCCTGACTTTC. It codes for CASSAESSGANVLTF. Variable domain in full (rest from reference TRBV7-6 and TRBJ2-6): GAGVSQSPRYKVTKRGQDVALRCDPISGHVSLYWYRQALGQGPEFLTYFNYEAQQDKSGLPNDRFSAERPEGSISTLTIQRTEQRDSAMYRCASSAESSGANVLTFGAGSRLTVL.

This chain uses TRBV5-1 with TRBJ2-2, with TRBD2 matching 9 bases. Germline V gene data show CDR1 as SGHRS and CDR2 as YFSETQ. The CDR3 runs 16 residues. V gave up 5 bases and J gave up 0 bases; unmatched junction bases: 5. The CDR3 reads CASSQREAANTGELFF. As DNA, the CDR3 is TGCGCCAGCAGTCAGCGGGAGGCCGCGAACACCGGGGAGCTGTTTTTT.

The CDR3: CASSQEEDRVVEQFF. CDR3 nucleotides: TGCGCCAGCAGCCAAGAGGAGGACAGGGTGGTTGAGCAGTTCTTC. The genes are TRBV4-1 and TRBJ2-1; TRBD1 agrees at 8 bases. The CDR3 totals 15 residues. Per the germline V gene, CDR1 is MGHRA and CDR2 is YSYEKL. Trimming at V came to 0 bases and at J to 9 bases, leaving 7 bases not matched to a gene.

This chain's CDR3 is CASSLSAGNQPQHF. The CDR3 DNA is TGTGCCAGTAGCCTATCGGCGGGGAATCAGCCCCAGCATTTT. The V and J genes are TRBV19 and TRBJ1-5; D is unclear. The CDR3 has 14 amino acids. Germline V gene lookup returns CDR1 LNHDA and CDR2 SQIVND (reference sequence). Trimming left V 6 bases short and J 4 bases short, with 13 bases between.